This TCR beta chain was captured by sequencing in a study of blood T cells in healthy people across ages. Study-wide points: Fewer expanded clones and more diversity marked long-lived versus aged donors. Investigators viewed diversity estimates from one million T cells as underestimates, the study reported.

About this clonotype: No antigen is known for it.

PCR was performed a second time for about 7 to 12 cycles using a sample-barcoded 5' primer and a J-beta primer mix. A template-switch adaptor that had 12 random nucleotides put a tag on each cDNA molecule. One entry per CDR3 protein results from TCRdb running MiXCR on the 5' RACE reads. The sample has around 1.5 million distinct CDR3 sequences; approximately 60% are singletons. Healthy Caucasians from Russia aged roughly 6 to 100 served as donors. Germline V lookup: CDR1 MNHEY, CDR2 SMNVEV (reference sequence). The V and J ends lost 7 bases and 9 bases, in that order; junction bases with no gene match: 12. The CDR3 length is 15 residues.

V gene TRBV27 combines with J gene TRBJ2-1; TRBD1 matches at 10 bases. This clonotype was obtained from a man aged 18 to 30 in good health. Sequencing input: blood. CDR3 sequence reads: CASIPQPGQGSEQFF. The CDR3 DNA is TGTGCCAGCATCCCACAACCGGGACAGGGGAGTGAGCAGTTCTTC.